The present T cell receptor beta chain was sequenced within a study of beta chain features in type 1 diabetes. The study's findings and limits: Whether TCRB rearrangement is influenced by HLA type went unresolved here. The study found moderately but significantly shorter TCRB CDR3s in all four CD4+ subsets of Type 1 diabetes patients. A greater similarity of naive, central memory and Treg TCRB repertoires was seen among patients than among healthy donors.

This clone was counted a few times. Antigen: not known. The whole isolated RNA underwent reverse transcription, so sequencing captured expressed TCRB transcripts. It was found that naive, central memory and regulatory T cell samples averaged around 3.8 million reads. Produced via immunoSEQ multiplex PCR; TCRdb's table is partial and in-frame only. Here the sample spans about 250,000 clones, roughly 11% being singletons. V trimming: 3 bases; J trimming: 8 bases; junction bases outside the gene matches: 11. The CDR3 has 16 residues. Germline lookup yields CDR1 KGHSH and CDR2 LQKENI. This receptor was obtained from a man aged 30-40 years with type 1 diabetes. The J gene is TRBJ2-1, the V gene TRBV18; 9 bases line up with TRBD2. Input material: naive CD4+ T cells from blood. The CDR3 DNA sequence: TGTGCCAGCTCACCCTTCACCGATAGCGGGGGCGATGAGCAGTTCTTC. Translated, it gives CASSPFTDSGGDEQFF. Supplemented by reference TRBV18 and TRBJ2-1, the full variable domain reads NAGVMQNPRHLVRRRGQEARLRCSPMKGHSHVYWYRQLPEEGLKFMVYLQKENIIDESGMPKERFSAEFPKEGPSILRIQQVVRGDSAAYFCASSPFTDSGGDEQFFGPGTRLTVL.